Each of the 20 T cell receptor beta chains below was sequenced from the same sample in a study of shared clonotypes between healthy human individuals. The method was immunoSEQ multiplex PCR; TCRdb's version includes in-frame clones alone and lacks a portion of them. Found here are 110,000 or so clones, about 63% of them singletons; the top ten hold about 25%. Source material: memory CD8+ T cells sorted from blood. The subset: CD45RO+ cells pooled with CCR7-negative TemRA cells. The receptors come from a woman aged 25 to 39 in good health.

The chain carries TRBV19 and TRBJ2-2, with 8 bases matching TRBD2. The CDR3 is 17 amino acids. Germline values: CDR1 LNHDA, CDR2 SQIVND (reference sequence). V lost 0 bases to trimming and J lost 0 bases; unmatched junction nucleotides: 3. CDR3: CASSIDRSGANTGELFF. CDR3 nucleotides: TGTGCCAGTAGTATAGATCGTAGCGGGGCGAACACCGGGGAGCTGTTTTTT.

In its sample, this clone was seen a few times. The rearrangement joins TRBV9 to TRBJ1-1; D not certain. Trimming removed 3 bases at V and 2 bases at J, with 2 bases between. Germline CDR1 is SGDLS and CDR2 is YYNGEE. This CDR3 is built from 11 residues. The CDR3 sequence: CASSGNTEAFF. CDR3 coding DNA: TGTGCCAGCAGCGGAAACACTGAAGCTTTCTTT.

The rearrangement uses TRBV5-6 and TRBJ2-3; the D gene is possibly TRBD2 (6 bases). Germline CDR1 reads SGHDT; CDR2 reads YYEEEE. The CDR3 length is 14 residues. The ends were cut back, 0 bases at V and 4 bases at J, with 9 bases in the middle. CDR3 protein: CASSLGGVADTQYF. In nucleotides, the CDR3 is TGTGCCAGCAGCTTGGGCGGGGTCGCAGATACGCAGTATTTT.

In this sample, this clone turned up many times. DNA of the CDR3: TGTGCCAGCAGTTTAGGAGGGGTGCCCACAGATACGCAGTATTTT. Amino acids: CASSLGGVPTDTQYF. The chain carries TRBV27 and TRBJ2-3; weak D call: TRBD2 (6 bases). The CDR3 consists of 15 residues. Between the trimmed V and J ends, which lost 2 bases and 2 bases, there was a span of 11 bases. Germline-derived CDR1 and CDR2 are MNHEY and SMNVEV (reference sequence).

The chain carries TRBV11-2 and TRBJ2-7; 11 bases map to TRBD2. The CDR3 is 19 residues long. The junction had 16 bases not matched to a gene; V was cut back by 4 bases and J by 2 bases. Germline V lookup: CDR1 SGHAT, CDR2 FQNNGV. The CDR3 reads CASSSHRGGLAVITYEQYF. The CDR3 nucleotides read TGTGCCAGCAGCTCCCATCGGGGGGGACTAGCGGTGATTACCTACGAGCAGTACTTC. Full variable domain (rest looked up from reference TRBV11-2 and TRBJ2-7): EAGVAQSPRYKIIEKRQSVAFWCNPISGHATLYWYQQILGQGPKLLIQFQNNGVVDDSQLPKDRFSAERLKGVDSTLKIQPAKLEDSAVYLCASSSHRGGLAVITYEQYFGPGTRLTVT.

V and J are TRBV15 and TRBJ2-3; TRBD2 aligns across 7 bases. The CDR3 length is 15 residues. The germline gives CDR1 LNHNV, CDR2 YYDKDF (reference sequence). Germline trimming cut 4 bases from V and 2 bases from J; bases unmatched to any gene: 6. The CDR3 DNA reads TGTGCCACCAGCATGGGGGGGGGTACCACAGATACGCAGTATTTT. Its protein product is CATSMGGGTTDTQYF. The complete variable domain, with remaining parts taken from reference TRBV15 and TRBJ2-3, reads DAMVIQNPRYQVTQFGKPVTLSCSQTLNHNVMYWYQQKSSQAPKLLFHYYDKDFNNEADTPDNFQSRRPNTSFCFLDIRSPGLGDTAMYLCATSMGGGTTDTQYFGPGTRLTVL.

This clone showed up just a few times. The V and J genes are TRBV19 and TRBJ1-2; a possible D gene is TRBD1 (5 bases). Germline assignment: CDR1 LNHDA and CDR2 SQIVND (reference sequence). This CDR3 is 16 amino acids long. V gave up 2 bases and J gave up 6 bases, with 19 bases separating them. This CDR3 reads CASSIWQGGESDGYTF. Written as DNA, the CDR3 is TGTGCCAGTAGTATATGGCAGGGAGGTGAATCGGATGGCTACACCTTC.

This chain uses TRBV28 with TRBJ2-2, with TRBD2 matching 12 bases. The trim removed 7 bases at V and 11 bases at J, leaving 11 bases unmatched. The CDR3 sequence is 15 residues long. Germline CDR1 and CDR2: MDHEN and SYDVKM. CDR3 region: CASTIRTSGITELFF. The CDR3 DNA sequence: TGTGCCAGCACCATACGGACTAGCGGGATTACCGAGCTGTTTTTT.

The V and J genes are TRBV29-1 and TRBJ2-7; TRBD2 agrees at 8 bases. Looked up from germline, CDR1 is SQVTM and CDR2 is ANQGSEA. The junction had 4 bases not matched to a gene; V was cut back by 7 bases and J by 2 bases. The length of the CDR3 is 12 residues. The CDR3 coding sequence is TGCAGCGGAAGACTAGCGCCCTACGAGCAGTACTTC. Translating it yields CSGRLAPYEQYF.

The chain combines TRBV6-1 with TRBJ1-3, with D maybe TRBD1 (5 bases). The CDR3 contains 15 residues. V was pared by 1 base and J by 0 bases, with 7 bases between. Per germline, CDR1 MNHNS and CDR2 SASEGT. CDR3: CASSEVGHSGNTIYF. The CDR3 nucleotides are TGTGCCAGCAGTGAAGTGGGGCACTCTGGAAACACCATATATTTT.

The V and J genes are TRBV7-2 and TRBJ2-1, with D uncertain. Trimming stripped 0 bases from V and 9 bases from J, with 9 bases between. The CDR3 spans 13 residues. Germline V CDR1 and CDR2: SGHTA, FQGNSA. The CDR3 DNA reads TGTGCCAGCAGCTTAGCGATGAGATTTGAGCAGTTCTTC. This translates into CASSLAMRFEQFF. The whole variable domain, remainder taken from reference TRBV7-2 and TRBJ2-1, is GAGVSQSPSNKVTEKGKDVELRCDPISGHTALYWYRQSLGQGLEFLIYFQGNSAPDKSGLPSDRFSAERTGGSVSTLTIQRTQQEDSAVYLCASSLAMRFEQFFGPGTRLTVL.

The rearrangement links TRBV6-6 to TRBJ1-2, with a possible D match to TRBD1 (5 bases). Trimming stripped 2 bases from V and 4 bases from J, with 8 bases between. Per germline, CDR1 MNHNY and CDR2 SVGAGI (reference sequence). The CDR3 has 13 residues. In DNA, the CDR3 is TGTGCCAGCAGTTACCCGGGGCTCTATGGCTACACCTTC. Translating it yields CASSYPGLYGYTF.

This clone was found a few times. This rearrangement joins TRBV19 to TRBJ1-2; D might be TRBD1 (6 bases). Trimming shortened V by 3 bases and J by 2 bases, and 13 bases separated the two germline ends. Germline CDR1 is LNHDA and CDR2 is SQIVND (reference sequence). The CDR3 runs 15 residues. The CDR3 sequence is CASSIWTAENYGYTF. The CDR3 DNA sequence: TGTGCCAGTAGTATTTGGACAGCGGAAAACTATGGCTACACCTTC.

The chain has TRBV15 and TRBJ2-7, with TRBD2 identical over 8 bases. The germline CDR1 and CDR2 sequences are LNHNV and YYDKDF (reference sequence). The length of the CDR3 is 16 residues. The V and J ends lost 0 bases and 4 bases, in that order; junction bases with no gene match: 8. CDR3 bases: TGTGCCACCAGCAGAGATGCAAGCGGGAGAGGGTACGAGCAGTACTTC. Protein product: CATSRDASGRGYEQYF.

The chain combines TRBV5-1 with TRBJ2-7; TRBD2 might be the D (5 bases). The CDR3 sequence is 13 residues long. Germline V gene sequence: CDR1 SGHRS, CDR2 YFSETQ. V lost 5 bases, J lost 4 bases, and 13 bases lay in between. The CDR3, as DNA: TGCGCCAGCAGTTGGGAGTTAGGGTACGAGCAGTACTTC. Residues: CASSWELGYEQYF. The full variable domain, its missing parts supplied by reference TRBV5-1 and TRBJ2-7, is KAGVTQTPRYLIKTRGQQVTLSCSPISGHRSVSWYQQTPGQGLQFLFEYFSETQRNKGNFPGRFSGRQFSNSRSEMNVSTLELGDSALYLCASSWELGYEQYFGPGTRLTVT.

The CDR3 loop is CASTSGRETGNEAGNTIYF. CDR3 DNA: TGTGCCAGCACCTCGGGCCGAGAGACAGGGAATGAAGCTGGAAACACCATATATTTT. The chain recombines TRBV28 with TRBJ1-3, with 7 bases matching TRBD1. Losses at the gene ends were 7 bases for V and 2 bases for J; bases not matched to a gene: 20. CDR1 and CDR2 from the germline V gene are MDHEN and SYDVKM. The CDR3 totals 19 residues.

J is TRBJ2-2 and V is TRBV11-1, with D possibly called TRBD1 or TRBD2 (5 bases each). This CDR3 is 16 amino acids long. The germline CDR1 and CDR2 sequences are SGHAT and FQDESV (reference sequence). Trimming pared 1 base from V and 1 base from J, leaving 10 bases between. The CDR3 DNA is TGTGCCAGCAGCTTAGTAGGGGCGGGGAACACCGGGGAGCTGTTTTTT. It translates to CASSLVGAGNTGELFF. Supplemented by reference TRBV11-1 and TRBJ2-2, the full variable domain reads EAEVAQSPRYKITEKSQAVAFWCDPISGHATLYWYRQILGQGPELLVQFQDESVVDDSQLPKDRFSAERLKGVDSTLKIQPAELGDSAMYLCASSLVGAGNTGELFFGEGSRLTVL.

This rearrangement joins TRBV27 to TRBJ2-3, with TRBD1 as a possible D gene (6 bases). V lost 6 bases to trimming and J lost 4 bases, with 14 bases between them. The germline CDR1 and CDR2 sequences are MNHEY and SMNVEV (reference sequence). The CDR3 runs 14 residues. In DNA form, the CDR3 reads TGTGCCAGCAGCCCCAGGGGCGAGGCAGATACGCAGTATTTT. Its protein product is CASSPRGEADTQYF.

This chain connects TRBV19 to TRBJ1-4, with 9 bases aligning to TRBD1. V lost 9 bases, J lost 2 bases, and 10 bases stayed unmatched. CDR3 length equals 16 residues. Germline loops: CDR1 LNHDA, CDR2 SQIVND (reference sequence). CDR3 amino acids: CASWTGAGCTNEKLFF. As DNA, the CDR3 is TGTGCCAGCTGGACAGGGGCGGGTTGCACTAATGAAAAACTGTTTTTT. Using reference TRBV19 and TRBJ1-4 for the parts outside the CDR3, the full variable domain is DGGITQSPKYLFRKEGQNVTLSCEQNLNHDAMYWYRQDPGQGLRLIYYSQIVNDFQKGDIAEGYSVSREKKESFPLTVTSAQKNPTAFYLCASWTGAGCTNEKLFFGSGTQLSVL.

The V call is TRBV28, the J call TRBJ2-7; 9 bases are shared with TRBD1. The J segment lost 4 bases and the V segment lost 5 bases, leaving 9 bases of the junction unmatched. The CDR3 is 15 amino acids. From germline, CDR1 is MDHEN and CDR2 SYDVKM. CDR3: CASSEQGASSYEQYF. The CDR3 DNA follows: TGTGCCAGCAGTGAACAGGGGGCCAGCTCTTACGAGCAGTACTTC.